This T cell receptor beta chain came from a study of T cells in Graves' hyperthyroidism and ophthalmopathy. The TCR beta CDR3 regions underwent amplification using RNA transcripts as the source. TCR CDR3 underwent first-round RT-PCR with the HTBI primer set. Via MiXCR, TCRdb re-called the multiplex PCR reads, giving one row per CDR3 protein. Of about 600,000 distinct CDR3 sequences listed, approximately 16% were seen once; the top ten hold about 3.5%. CDR1 and CDR2 (germline): MNHEY, SVGEGT. The CDR3 sequence is 17 residues long. V gave up 6 bases and J gave up 7 bases; unmatched junction bases: 9. Patients having uncontrolled infection, another autoimmune disease, pregnancy or lactation were not included. Clinical symptoms, serum thyroxine, TRAb, thyroid ultrasound and orbital computed tomography informed diagnoses. Whole-study results and caveats: Blood samples included most of the expanded thyroid clonotypes exceeding 0.001. The model made its ophthalmopathy prediction, and onset followed a median about 6 months later.

The table lists this clonotype with a few counts. No antigen is known for it. This sequence originates from a woman between 35 and 50 years old with Graves' ophthalmopathy. The chain joins TRBV6-2 or TRBV6-3 to TRBJ2-1, with 16 bases fitting TRBD2. Specimen: blood. For the CDR3, the DNA is TGTGCCAGCAGCCGAGGGACTAGCGGGAGGGCGGAGAATGAGCAGTTCTTC. This encodes CASSRGTSGRAENEQFF.